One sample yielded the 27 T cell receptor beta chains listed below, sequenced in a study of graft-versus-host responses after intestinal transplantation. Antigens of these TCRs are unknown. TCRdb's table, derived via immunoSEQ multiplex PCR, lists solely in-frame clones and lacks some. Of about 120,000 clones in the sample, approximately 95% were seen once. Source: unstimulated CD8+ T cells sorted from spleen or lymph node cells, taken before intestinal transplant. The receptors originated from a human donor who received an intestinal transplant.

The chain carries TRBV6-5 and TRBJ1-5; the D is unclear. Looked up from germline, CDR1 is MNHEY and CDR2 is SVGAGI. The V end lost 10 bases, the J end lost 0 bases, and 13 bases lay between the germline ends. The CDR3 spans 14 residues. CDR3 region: CATTGPYSNQPQHF. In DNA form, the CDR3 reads TGTGCCACCACCGGGCCCTATAGCAATCAGCCCCAGCATTTT.

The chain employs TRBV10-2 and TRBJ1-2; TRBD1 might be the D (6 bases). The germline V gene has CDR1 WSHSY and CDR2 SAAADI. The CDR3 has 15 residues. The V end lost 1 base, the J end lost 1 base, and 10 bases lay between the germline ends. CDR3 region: CASSEWTADNYGYTF. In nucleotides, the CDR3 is TGCGCCAGCAGTGAGTGGACAGCCGATAACTATGGCTACACCTTC.

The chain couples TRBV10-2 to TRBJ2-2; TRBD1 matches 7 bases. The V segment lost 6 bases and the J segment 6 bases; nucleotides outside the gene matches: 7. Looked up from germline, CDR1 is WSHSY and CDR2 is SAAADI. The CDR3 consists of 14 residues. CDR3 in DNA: TGCGCCAGCAGGTACCCTCAGGGGGCCGGGGAGCTGTTTTTT. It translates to CASRYPQGAGELFF.

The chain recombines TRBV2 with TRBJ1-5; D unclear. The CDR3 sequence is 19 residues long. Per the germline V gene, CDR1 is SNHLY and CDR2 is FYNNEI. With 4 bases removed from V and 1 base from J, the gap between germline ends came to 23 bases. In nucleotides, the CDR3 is TGTGCCAGCAGTGGGTCGGTGGCAGGAGGGCGGCTAAGCAATCAGCCCCAGCATTTT. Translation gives CASSGSVAGGRLSNQPQHF.

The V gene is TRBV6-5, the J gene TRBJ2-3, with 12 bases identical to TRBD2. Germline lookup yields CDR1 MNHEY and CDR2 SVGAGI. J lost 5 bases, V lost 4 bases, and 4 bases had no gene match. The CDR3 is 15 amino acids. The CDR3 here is CASSSSGRAGDTQYF. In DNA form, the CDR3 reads TGTGCCAGCAGTTCTAGCGGGAGGGCCGGAGATACGCAGTATTTT.

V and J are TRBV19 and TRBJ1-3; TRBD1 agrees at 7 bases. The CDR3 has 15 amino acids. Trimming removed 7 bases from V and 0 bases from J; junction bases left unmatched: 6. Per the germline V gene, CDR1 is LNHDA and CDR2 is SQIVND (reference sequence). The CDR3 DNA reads TGTGCCAGTACGACAGGGCGCCTCTCTGGAAACACCATATATTTT. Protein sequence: CASTTGRLSGNTIYF.

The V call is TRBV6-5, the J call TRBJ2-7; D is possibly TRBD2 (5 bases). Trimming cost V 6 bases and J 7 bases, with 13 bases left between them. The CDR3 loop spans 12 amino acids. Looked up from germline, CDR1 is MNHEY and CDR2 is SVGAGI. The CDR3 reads CASRPGRGEQYF. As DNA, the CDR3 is TGTGCCAGCAGACCCGGACGGGGAGAGCAGTACTTC.

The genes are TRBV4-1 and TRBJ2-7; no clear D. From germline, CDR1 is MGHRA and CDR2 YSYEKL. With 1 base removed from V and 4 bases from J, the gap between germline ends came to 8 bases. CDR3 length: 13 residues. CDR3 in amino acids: CASSQGLGYEQYF. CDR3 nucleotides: TGCGCCAGCAGCCAAGGTCTAGGGTACGAGCAGTACTTC.

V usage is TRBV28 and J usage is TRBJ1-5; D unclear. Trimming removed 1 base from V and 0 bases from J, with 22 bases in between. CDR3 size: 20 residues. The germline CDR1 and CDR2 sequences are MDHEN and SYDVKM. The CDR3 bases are TGTGCCAGCAGTTTATTCCGCGAAATATTCAGAGACCTTAGCAATCAGCCCCAGCATTTT. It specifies CASSLFREIFRDLSNQPQHF.

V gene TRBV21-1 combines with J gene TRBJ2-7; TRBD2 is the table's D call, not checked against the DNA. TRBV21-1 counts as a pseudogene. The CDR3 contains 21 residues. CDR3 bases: TGTGCCAGCAGCAAATTGAACGAGGGGCGGGAGGGCCCAATGGGATCCTACGAGCAGTACTTC. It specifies CASSKLNEGREGPMGSYEQYF.

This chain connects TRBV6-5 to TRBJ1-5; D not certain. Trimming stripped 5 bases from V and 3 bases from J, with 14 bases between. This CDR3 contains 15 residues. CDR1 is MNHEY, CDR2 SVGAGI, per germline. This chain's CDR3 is CASSDWVPSNQPQHF. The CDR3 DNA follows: TGTGCCAGCAGTGACTGGGTCCCGTCCAATCAGCCCCAGCATTTT.

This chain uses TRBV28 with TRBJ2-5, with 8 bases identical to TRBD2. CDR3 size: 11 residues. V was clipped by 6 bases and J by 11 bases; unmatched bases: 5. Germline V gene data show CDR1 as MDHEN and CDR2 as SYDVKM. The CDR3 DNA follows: TGTGCCAGCAGCCCTCAGCGGGAGCAGTACTTC. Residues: CASSPQREQYF.

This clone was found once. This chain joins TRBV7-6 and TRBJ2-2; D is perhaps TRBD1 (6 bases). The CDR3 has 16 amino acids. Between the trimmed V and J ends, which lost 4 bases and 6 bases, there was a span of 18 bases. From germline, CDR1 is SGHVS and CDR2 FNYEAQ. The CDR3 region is CASSSTQGCCAGELFF. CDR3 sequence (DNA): TGTGCCAGCAGCTCTACCCAGGGGTGTTGCGCCGGGGAGCTGTTTTTT.

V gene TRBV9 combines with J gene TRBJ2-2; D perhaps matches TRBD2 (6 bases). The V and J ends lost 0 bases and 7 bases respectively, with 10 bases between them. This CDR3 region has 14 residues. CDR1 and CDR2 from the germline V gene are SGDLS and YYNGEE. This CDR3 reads CASSVGGAIGELFF. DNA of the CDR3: TGTGCCAGCAGCGTAGGCGGGGCCATCGGGGAGCTGTTTTTT.

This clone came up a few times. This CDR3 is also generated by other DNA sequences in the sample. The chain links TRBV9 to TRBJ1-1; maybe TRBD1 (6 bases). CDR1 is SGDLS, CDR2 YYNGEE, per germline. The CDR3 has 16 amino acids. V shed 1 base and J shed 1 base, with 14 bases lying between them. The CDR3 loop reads CASSVRGDPKNTEAFF. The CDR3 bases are TGTGCCAGCAGCGTAAGGGGGGACCCAAAGAACACTGAAGCTTTCTTT.

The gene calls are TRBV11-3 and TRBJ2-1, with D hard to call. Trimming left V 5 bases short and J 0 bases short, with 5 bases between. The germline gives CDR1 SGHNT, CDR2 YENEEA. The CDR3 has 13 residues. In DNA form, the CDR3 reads TGTGCCAGCAGCGCGAGCTCCTACAATGAGCAGTTCTTC. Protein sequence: CASSASSYNEQFF.

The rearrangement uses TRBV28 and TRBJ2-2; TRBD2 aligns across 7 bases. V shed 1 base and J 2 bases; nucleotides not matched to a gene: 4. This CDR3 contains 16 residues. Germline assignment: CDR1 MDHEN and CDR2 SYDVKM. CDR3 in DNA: TGTGCCAGCAGTTTATTCCTAGCGGTTAACACCGGGGAGCTGTTTTTT. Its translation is CASSLFLAVNTGELFF.

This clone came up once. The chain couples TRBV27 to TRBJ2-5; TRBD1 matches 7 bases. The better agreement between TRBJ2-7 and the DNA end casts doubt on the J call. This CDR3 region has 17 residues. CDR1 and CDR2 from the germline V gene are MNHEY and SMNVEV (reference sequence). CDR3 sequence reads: CASSLSRRRQGIHEQYF. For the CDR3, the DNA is TGTGCCAGCAGTTTATCTAGGAGGAGACAGGGTATCCACGAGCAGTACTTC.

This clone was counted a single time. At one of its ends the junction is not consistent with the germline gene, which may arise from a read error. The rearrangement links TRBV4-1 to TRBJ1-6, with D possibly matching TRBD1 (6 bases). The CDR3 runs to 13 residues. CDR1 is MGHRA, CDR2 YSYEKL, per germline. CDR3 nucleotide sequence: TGCGCCAGCAGCCACAAGACAGGCGAGTCCCCCTCCTTT. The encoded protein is CASSHKTGESPSF.

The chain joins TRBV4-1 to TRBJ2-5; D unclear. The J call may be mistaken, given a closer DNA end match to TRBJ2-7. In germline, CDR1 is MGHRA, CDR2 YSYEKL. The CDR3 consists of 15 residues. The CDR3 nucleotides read TGCGCCAGCAGCCAAGATCAGTGGAACCCCTACGAGCAGTACTTC. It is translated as CASSQDQWNPYEQYF.

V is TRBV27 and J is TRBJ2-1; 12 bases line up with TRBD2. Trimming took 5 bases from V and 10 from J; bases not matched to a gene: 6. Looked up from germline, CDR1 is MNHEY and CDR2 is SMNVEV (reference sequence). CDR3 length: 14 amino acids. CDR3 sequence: CASSPGTSGREQFF. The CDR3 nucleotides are TGTGCCAGCAGTCCGGGGACTAGCGGGCGGGAGCAGTTCTTC.

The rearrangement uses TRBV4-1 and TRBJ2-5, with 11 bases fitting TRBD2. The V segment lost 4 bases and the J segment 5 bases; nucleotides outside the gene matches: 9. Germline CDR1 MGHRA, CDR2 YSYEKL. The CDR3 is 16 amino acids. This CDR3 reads CASSRVAGGPGETQYF. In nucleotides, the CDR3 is TGCGCCAGCAGCCGGGTAGCGGGAGGGCCCGGGGAGACCCAGTACTTC.

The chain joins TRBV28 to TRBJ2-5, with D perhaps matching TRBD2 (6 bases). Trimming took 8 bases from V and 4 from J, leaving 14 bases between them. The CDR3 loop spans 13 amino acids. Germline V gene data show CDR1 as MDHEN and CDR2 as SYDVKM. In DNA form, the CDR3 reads TGTGCCAGCTTGGGGGGAATCGGAGAGACCCAGTACTTC. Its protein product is CASLGGIGETQYF.

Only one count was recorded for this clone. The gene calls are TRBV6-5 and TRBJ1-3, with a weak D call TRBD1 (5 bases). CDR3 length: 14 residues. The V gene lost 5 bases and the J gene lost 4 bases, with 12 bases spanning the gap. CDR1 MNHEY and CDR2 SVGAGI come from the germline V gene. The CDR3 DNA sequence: TGTGCCAGCAGTACCACGACAGCGGGAAACACCATATATTTT. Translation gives CASSTTTAGNTIYF.

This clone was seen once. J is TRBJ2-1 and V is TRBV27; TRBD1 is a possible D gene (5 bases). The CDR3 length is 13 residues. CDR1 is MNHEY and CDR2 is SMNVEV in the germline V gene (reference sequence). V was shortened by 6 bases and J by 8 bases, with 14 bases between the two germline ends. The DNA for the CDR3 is TGTGCCAGCAGCGACCTTGGGGCGCATGAGCAGTTCTTC. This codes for CASSDLGAHEQFF.

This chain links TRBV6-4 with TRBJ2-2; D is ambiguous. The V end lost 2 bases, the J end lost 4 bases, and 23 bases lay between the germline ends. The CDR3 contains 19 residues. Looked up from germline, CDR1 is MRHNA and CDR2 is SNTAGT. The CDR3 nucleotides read TGTGCCAGCAGTGACCCAGATACAATTAGGGCCCAACGCACCGGGGAGCTGTTTTTT. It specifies CASSDPDTIRAQRTGELFF.

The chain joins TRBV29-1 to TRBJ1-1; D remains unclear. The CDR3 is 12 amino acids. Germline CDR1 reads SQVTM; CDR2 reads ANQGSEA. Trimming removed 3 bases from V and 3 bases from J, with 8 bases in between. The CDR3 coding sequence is TGCAGCGTTGAGGCTTTGGACACTGAAGCTTTCTTT. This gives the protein CSVEALDTEAFF.